The rows below give T cell receptor beta chains drawn from one sample of a study of control samples from healthy donors and cancer patients. Profiled with immunoSEQ multiplex PCR; TCRdb holds only in-frame clones, not every one. Found here are under 150,000 clones, over 90% of them singletons; the top ten hold roughly 2.7%. The sequenced material came from blood. Receptors were obtained from a man aged 25-40 years in good health. CDR3s include the opening cysteine and the closing phenylalanine or tryptophan. A D gene is named only where the DNA matches it firmly. Clone size is not always given. Where it is, it says once, few, many or a class for expanded clones.

size,J,D,V,CDR3,DNA
.,TRBJ2-7,.,TRBV5-6,CASSLGGRVEQYF,TGTGCCAGCAGCTTGGGCGGCAGGGTTGAGCAGTACTTC
.,TRBJ1-3,.,TRBV29-1,CSVGEGRNTIYF,TGCAGCGTTGGTGAGGGCCGAAACACCATATATTTT
.,TRBJ2-1,TRBD2,TRBV7-9,CASSPRGGSGDNEQFF,TGTGCCAGCAGCCCACGGGGGGGCTCAGGTGACAATGAGCAGTTCTTC
.,TRBJ1-4,.,TRBV25-1,CASSEGDGRLRVELFF,TGTGCCAGCAGTGAGGGGGACGGACGGTTAAGGGTAGAACTGTTTTTT
.,TRBJ2-1,.,TRBV4-1,CASSQEGGDYNNEQFF,TGCGCCAGCAGCCAAGAGGGGGGAGACTACAACAATGAGCAGTTCTTC
.,TRBJ1-1,.,TRBV5-1,CASSLGWGNTEAFF,TGCGCCAGCAGCTTGGGGTGGGGGAACACTGAAGCTTTCTTT
.,TRBJ2-1,.,TRBV7-3,CASSFLGGLEQFF,TGTGCCAGCAGCTTTTTGGGGGGCTTGGAGCAGTTCTTC
.,TRBJ1-2,.,TRBV5-1,CASSLERVGAGGYTF,TGCGCCAGCAGCTTGGAAAGGGTGGGCGCAGGTGGCTACACCTTC
.,TRBJ1-1,.,TRBV6-5,CASSYYQVSGTEAFF,TGTGCCAGCAGTTACTACCAGGTCTCGGGAACTGAAGCTTTCTTT
.,TRBJ1-1,.,TRBV19,CASTPNLNTEAFF,TGTGCCAGTACTCCAAATCTTAACACTGAAGCTTTCTTT
.,TRBJ2-3,TRBD2,TRBV24-1,CATSSRLSGGVQSTDTQYF,TGTGCCACCAGTTCCCGGCTTAGCGGGGGGGTTCAGAGCACAGATACGCAGTATTTT
.,TRBJ2-3,.,TRBV6-1,CASSDEGWDTQYF,TGTGCCAGCAGTGATGAGGGTTGGGATACGCAGTATTTT
.,TRBJ2-2,.,TRBV6-1,CASSDGQNTGELFF,TGTGCCAGCAGTGACGGACAGAACACCGGGGAGCTGTTTTTT
.,TRBJ1-3,.,TRBV11-2,CASSPPNGNTIYF,TGTGCCAGCAGCCCCCCGAATGGAAACACCATATATTTT
.,TRBJ1-4,TRBD1,TRBV2,CASRATGGGEKLFF,TGTGCCAGCAGAGCTACAGGGGGCGGTGAAAAACTGTTTTTT
.,TRBJ1-6,.,TRBV27,CASSFRGYNSPLHF,TGTGCCAGCAGTTTTAGGGGCTATAATTCACCCCTCCACTTT
.,TRBJ1-4,.,TRBV4-2,CASSQEDGGLLNEKLFF,TGTGCCAGCAGCCAAGAGGATGGGGGACTGTTGAATGAAAAACTGTTTTTT
.,TRBJ2-5,.,TRBV5-4,CASSLLQEETQYF,TGTGCCAGCAGCTTGTTACAGGAGGAGACCCAGTACTTC
.,TRBJ1-2,.,TRBV11-2,CASSLVSGADGYTF,TGTGCCAGCAGCTTAGTATCAGGGGCTGATGGCTACACCTTC
.,TRBJ2-6,.,TRBV6-2/TRBV6-3,CASSPTYSGANVLTF,TGTGCCAGCAGCCCCACATACTCTGGGGCCAACGTCCTGACTTTC
.,TRBJ2-3,.,TRBV10-2,CASRESGTVPDTQYF,TGCGCCAGCAGAGAATCCGGGACCGTCCCAGATACGCAGTATTTT
.,TRBJ2-3,TRBD2,TRBV30,CAWSAGTSGETDTQYF,TGTGCCTGGAGCGCTGGGACTAGCGGGGAGACAGATACGCAGTATTTT
once,TRBJ1-1,.,TRBV6-5,CASSNSGGGTEAFF,TGTGCCAGCAGCAATTCGGGAGGGGGTACTGAAGCTTTCTTT
.,TRBJ1-3,.,TRBV11-2,CASSLEVTGNTIYF,TGTGCCAGCAGCTTAGAGGTTACGGGAAACACCATATATTTT
.,TRBJ2-5,.,TRBV24-1,CATSDPLLSEETQYF,TGTGCCACCAGTGACCCCCTCTTATCGGAGGAGACCCAGTACTTC
.,TRBJ1-2,.,TRBV15,CATSAPPGYGYTF,TGTGCCACCAGCGCCCCTCCCGGATATGGCTACACCTTC
.,TRBJ1-1,.,TRBV5-1,CASSLVGRTMNTEAFF,TGCGCCAGCAGCTTGGTTGGCCGCACCATGAACACTGAAGCTTTCTTT
.,TRBJ2-3,TRBD1,TRBV27,CASSWRDRGYAAQYF,TGTGCCAGCAGTTGGCGCGACAGGGGCTACGCTGCACAGTATTTT
.,TRBJ1-1,.,TRBV18,CASSPRRTANTEAFF,TGTGCCAGCTCACCCCGCAGGACGGCAAACACTGAAGCTTTCTTT